The 27 T cell receptor beta chains below all came from one sample that was sequenced in a study of CD8+CD57+ T cells in acquired aplastic anemia. CD8+CD57+ cell expansion had been shown by flow cytometry in patients chosen for sequencing. Using genomic DNA as the template, TCR beta VDJ and CDR3 profiling was carried out. TCRdb independently ran MiXCR on the reads; one entry per CDR3 protein. The table lists approximately 190,000 distinct CDR3 sequences, approximately 50% of them singletons, with around 8.8% in the top ten. Sequenced: sorted CD4+, CD8+, or CD8+CD57+ T cells (not recorded which) from PBMCs. Receptor source: a human donor with aplastic anemia.

This clonotype was seen repeatedly, ten times or more. V usage is TRBV25-1 and J usage is TRBJ1-1; 8 nucleotides align to TRBD1. There are 15 residues in the CDR3. Germline CDR1 is MGHDK and CDR2 is SYGVNS. Trimming cost V 4 bases and J 1 base; bases outside gene matches: 5. The CDR3 DNA reads TGTGCCAGCAGTGCCCCGGACAGGGCGAACACTGAAGCTTTCTTT. Protein sequence: CASSAPDRANTEAFF.

In its sample, this clonotype was seen many times. This chain connects TRBV12-3 or TRBV12-4 to TRBJ2-3, with 10 bases matching TRBD2. This CDR3 region has 16 residues. V shed 7 bases and J 5 bases; nucleotides not matched to a gene: 12. As DNA, the CDR3 is TGTGCCAGCACCAACAGCGGGAGGGCCGATGGAGATACGCAGTATTTT. Protein product: CASTNSGRADGDTQYF.

As for this clonotype: It may be a read error: a sequence one base away is much more abundant. The chain is built from TRBV19 and TRBJ2-7, with 8 nucleotides matching TRBD1. V was pared by 4 bases and J by 6 bases, with 8 bases of the junction left unmatched. CDR1 LNHDA and CDR2 SQIVND come from the germline V gene (reference sequence). The CDR3 is 14 residues long. The CDR3 protein is CASSTAGTGCEQYF. The CDR3 bases are TGTGCCAGTAGTACTGCCGGGACAGGCTGCGAGCAGTACTTC. The variable domain in full, with the rest retrieved from reference TRBV19 and TRBJ2-7, is DGGITQSPKYLFRKEGQNVTLSCEQNLNHDAMYWYRQDPGQGLRLIYYSQIVNDFQKGDIAEGYSVSREKKESFPLTVTSAQKNPTAFYLCASSTAGTGCEQYFGPGTRLTVT.

The chain employs TRBV20-1 and TRBJ1-4; D perhaps matches TRBD1 (5 bases). Trimming took 3 bases from V and 6 from J, leaving 17 bases between them. The CDR3 consists of 15 residues. Germline values: CDR1 DFQATT, CDR2 SNEGSKA (reference sequence). The CDR3 protein is CSASIRGREDEKLFF. As DNA, the CDR3 is TGCAGTGCTAGCATTCGCGGCAGGGAGGATGAAAAACTGTTTTTT.

This clonotype was recorded many times. The DNA for the CDR3 is TGCAGTGCTTTTCCAGTGGGCAGCTCCTACAATGAGCAGTTCTTC. This gives the protein CSAFPVGSSYNEQFF. The chain is built from TRBV20-1 and TRBJ2-1; D gene ambiguous. The CDR3 has 15 amino acids. In germline, CDR1 is DFQATT, CDR2 SNEGSKA (reference sequence). The V end lost 5 bases, the J end lost 0 bases, and 14 bases lay between the germline ends.

The genes are TRBV2 and TRBJ2-6, with 9 bases fitting TRBD1. Germline lookup yields CDR1 SNHLY and CDR2 FYNNEI. The CDR3 is 17 amino acids. V dropped 5 bases and J dropped 0; count of bases not matched to a gene: 5. The CDR3 DNA reads TGTGCCAGCAGTCCCGGGACAGGGAACTCTGGGGCCAACGTCCTGACTTTC. Protein product: CASSPGTGNSGANVLTF.

This chain uses TRBV20-1 with TRBJ2-3; 7 nucleotides agree with TRBD1. The CDR3 loop spans 15 amino acids. CDR1 and CDR2 (germline): DFQATT, SNEGSKA (reference sequence). J was trimmed by 2 bases and V by 2 bases; bases with no gene match: 7. The DNA of the CDR3 is TGCAGTGCTAGAATTGGGACAGAACTCACAGATACGCAGTATTTT. It translates to CSARIGTELTDTQYF.

This chain links TRBV7-2 with TRBJ1-5; unclear D gene. In germline, CDR1 is SGHTA, CDR2 FQGNSA. CDR3 size: 13 residues. V gave up 5 bases and J gave up 7 bases, with 12 bases separating them. The CDR3 DNA sequence: TGTGCCAGCAGCGCGCAGGTAGCCCAGCCCCAGCATTTT. Translation gives CASSAQVAQPQHF. Supplemented by reference TRBV7-2 and TRBJ1-5, the full variable domain reads GAGVSQSPSNKVTEKGKDVELRCDPISGHTALYWYRQSLGQGLEFLIYFQGNSAPDKSGLPSDRFSAERTGGSVSTLTIQRTQQEDSAVYLCASSAQVAQPQHFGDGTRLSIL.

The chain links TRBV6-4 to TRBJ1-6; D is uncertain. Germline CDR1 MRHNA, CDR2 SNTAGT. CDR3 length equals 13 residues. Trimming pared 2 bases from V and 6 bases from J, leaving 5 bases between. The CDR3 DNA reads TGTGCCAGCAGTGACAACAGTAATTCACCCCTCCACTTT. Protein product: CASSDNSNSPLHF.

As for this clonotype: One base away lies a much larger clone, so this may be a sequencing read error. V and J are TRBV7-9 and TRBJ1-2; 7 bases map to TRBD1. From germline, CDR1 is SEHNR and CDR2 FQNEAQ (reference sequence). V trimming: 3 bases; J trimming: 5 bases; junction bases outside the gene matches: 9. The CDR3 totals 15 residues. The CDR3 spells CASSLTGLGGYGYTF. The CDR3, as DNA: TGTGCCAGCAGCTTGACAGGGCTAGGGGGTTATGGCTACACCTTC. The entire variable domain, with the rest obtained from reference TRBV7-9 and TRBJ1-2, is as follows: DTGVSQNPRHKITKRGQNVTFRCDPISEHNRLYWYRQTLGQGPEFLTYFQNEAQLEKSRLLSDRFSAERPKGSFSTLEIQRTEQGDSAMYLCASSLTGLGGYGYTFGSGTRLTVV.

In the case of this clonotype: The junction does not match germline at one end; this may be a read error. The chain carries TRBV4-1 and TRBJ2-7, with a possible D match to TRBD2 (5 bases). Germline V CDR1 and CDR2: MGHRA, YSYEKL. This CDR3 region has 17 residues. The chain's CDR3 is CASSQDSSGHVSYKQYF. The CDR3 region has the DNA TGCGCCAGCAGCCAAGATTCCAGCGGTCACGTTTCCTACAAGCAGTACTTC.

Remarks on this clonotype: Since a much larger clone is just one base distant, this may be a read error. This is likely a read error, given that the CDR3 carries no conserved phenylalanine or tryptophan at its end. V and J are TRBV7-2 and TRBJ1-2, with D perhaps TRBD1 (6 bases). CDR3 length: 13 residues. V was trimmed by 2 bases and J by 8 bases, leaving 12 bases between them. Germline CDR1 is SGHTA and CDR2 is FQGNSA. CDR3 region: CASSLPQGRGYTI. As DNA, the CDR3 is TGTGCCAGCAGCTTACCGCAGGGGCGCGGCTACACCATC.

This rearrangement joins TRBV2 to TRBJ1-2; no clear D. CDR1 and CDR2 from the germline V gene are SNHLY and FYNNEI. The V and J ends lost 11 bases and 2 bases respectively, with 15 bases between them. The CDR3 has 13 amino acids. This CDR3 reads CAEGRTANYGYTF. DNA of the CDR3: TGTGCCGAAGGACGGACGGCCAACTATGGCTACACCTTC.

This clonotype was picked up many times. This chain connects TRBV4-1 to TRBJ1-2; D remains ambiguous. The V end lost 6 bases, the J end lost 8 bases, and 13 bases lay between the germline ends. Germline lookup yields CDR1 MGHRA and CDR2 YSYEKL. This CDR3 region has 12 residues. The CDR3 region has the DNA TGCGCCAGCAGAGGGCCAGGTAGAGGCTACACCTTC. This gives the protein CASRGPGRGYTF.

This clonotype appeared many times. The chain employs TRBV6-5 and TRBJ2-1; D is unclear. Deletions cut 2 bases from V and 4 bases from J, with 12 bases between. Germline values: CDR1 MNHEY, CDR2 SVGAGI. CDR3 size: 15 residues. CDR3 in amino acids: CASSYAEDQYNEQFF. CDR3 DNA sequence: TGTGCCAGCAGTTACGCAGAGGATCAATACAATGAGCAGTTCTTC.

There are many counts of this clonotype. The V call is TRBV11-3, the J call TRBJ2-5; D is undetermined. The CDR3 contains 15 residues. Trimming removed 0 bases from V and 5 bases from J, with 13 bases in between. Looked up from germline, CDR1 is SGHNT and CDR2 is YENEEA. Here the CDR3 DNA reads TGTGCCAGCAGCTTAGATTTCTCCCCCGGGGAGACCCAGTACTTC. Protein product: CASSLDFSPGETQYF. Using reference TRBV11-3 and TRBJ2-5 for the parts outside the CDR3, the full variable domain is EAGVVQSPRYKIIEKKQPVAFWCNPISGHNTLYWYLQNLGQGPELLIRYENEEAVDDSQLPKDRFSAERLKGVDSTLKIQPAELGDSAVYLCASSLDFSPGETQYFGPGTRLLVL.

V and J are TRBV12-3 or TRBV12-4 and TRBJ2-7; perhaps TRBD2 as D (6 bases). The CDR3 has 14 residues. V gave up 6 bases and J gave up 6 bases, with 18 bases separating them. CDR3 sequence (DNA): TGTGCCAGCAGGACTAGTTCGTCGTCCGGCGAGCAGTACTTC. This encodes CASRTSSSSGEQYF.

The genes are TRBV10-2 and TRBJ1-1; D may be TRBD1 (5 bases). CDR3 length: 15 amino acids. The ends were cut back, 5 bases at V and 3 bases at J, with 16 bases in the middle. Germline CDR1 and CDR2: WSHSY and SAAADI. CDR3: CASSPDGEGYTEAFF. In nucleotides, the CDR3 is TGCGCCAGCAGTCCCGACGGTGAGGGGTACACTGAAGCTTTCTTT.

This clonotype was found a few times. This CDR3 is CASSQVISSYNEQFF. The CDR3, as DNA: TGTGCCAGCAGCCAAGTAATCAGCTCCTACAATGAGCAGTTCTTC. The chain carries TRBV3-1 and TRBJ2-1, with unresolved D. V was clipped by 1 base and J by 0 bases, with 7 bases between them. This CDR3 region has 15 residues. Germline V gene data show CDR1 as LGHDT and CDR2 as YNNKEL (reference sequence).

The J gene is TRBJ1-3, the V gene TRBV10-3, with D unresolved. The V gene lost 6 bases and the J gene lost 2 bases, with 8 bases spanning the gap. Germline CDR1 and CDR2: ENHRY and SYGVKD. The CDR3 loop spans 13 amino acids. The CDR3, as DNA: TGTGCCATCAGCAGGATCGCTGGAAACACCATATATTTT. As protein: CAISRIAGNTIYF.

This clonotype has a single count. V and J are TRBV20-1 and TRBJ2-3, with D perhaps matching TRBD2 (5 bases). Trimming cost V 0 bases and J 6 bases, with 22 bases left between them. Germline V gene lookup returns CDR1 DFQATT and CDR2 SNEGSKA (reference sequence). This CDR3 region has 17 residues. CDR3 nucleotides: TGCAGTGCTAGAGATTGGAGAAGGGAGCGAAAGTCGGATACGCAGTATTTT. This translates into CSARDWRRERKSDTQYF.

Details on this clonotype: Its ends do not fully match the called genes, so a read error is possible. The V call is TRBV4-1, the J call TRBJ1-3; D is uncertain. This CDR3 is 15 amino acids long. Germline V CDR1 and CDR2: MGHRA, YSYEKL. This chain's CDR3 is CASSQSGLSGNTIHF. The CDR3 DNA follows: TGCGCCAGCAGCCAGTCTGGTTTGTCTGGAAACACCATACATTTT.

This clonotype was observed a single time. The chain couples TRBV19 to TRBJ1-1, with 10 bases aligning to TRBD1. Losses at the gene ends were 7 bases for V and 2 bases for J; bases not matched to a gene: 7. Germline values: CDR1 LNHDA, CDR2 SQIVND (reference sequence). The CDR3 contains 15 residues. This CDR3 reads CASTPDRGPNTEAFF. The CDR3, as DNA: TGTGCCAGTACCCCCGACAGGGGGCCAAACACTGAAGCTTTCTTT.

This clonotype has a count of ten or more. The rearrangement joins TRBV9 to TRBJ1-2; tentative D call: TRBD1 (6 bases). The CDR3 sequence is 14 residues long. V lost 0 bases to trimming and J lost 6 bases, with 12 bases between them. Germline lookup yields CDR1 SGDLS and CDR2 YYNGEE. CDR3 protein: CASSVGGHTDGYTF. The DNA for the CDR3 is TGTGCCAGCAGCGTAGGGGGGCACACCGATGGCTACACCTTC.

This clonotype has ten or more counts. The V call is TRBV5-5, the J call TRBJ2-7; 9 bases line up with TRBD1. Germline CDR1 and CDR2: SGHKS and YYEKEE (reference sequence). This CDR3 has 14 residues. Trimming took 4 bases from V and 4 from J; bases not matched to a gene: 6. This CDR3 is CASSRRTGEYEQYF. In DNA form, the CDR3 reads TGTGCCAGCAGCCGCCGGACAGGGGAATACGAGCAGTACTTC. Filled out from reference TRBV5-5 and TRBJ2-7, the complete variable domain reads DAGVTQSPTHLIKTRGQQVTLRCSPISGHKSVSWYQQVLGQGPQFIFQYYEKEERGRGNFPDRFSARQFPNYSSELNVNALLLGDSALYLCASSRRTGEYEQYFGPGTRLTVT.

With regard to this clonotype: A clone one base away is much larger, so this may be a read error. The chain uses TRBV12-3 or TRBV12-4 and TRBJ2-2; TRBD1 or TRBD2 may be the D gene (5 bases each). CDR3 size: 14 residues. The chain's CDR3 is CASIQAGSPGDLFF. The DNA of the CDR3 is TGTGCCAGCATCCAAGCAGGGAGCCCCGGGGATCTGTTTTTT.

The V and J genes are TRBV13 and TRBJ1-1; TRBD1 agrees at 11 bases. The CDR3 consists of 18 residues. The germline gives CDR1 PRHDT, CDR2 FYEKMQ (reference sequence). The V and J ends lost 1 base and 2 bases, in that order; junction bases with no gene match: 9. CDR3 DNA sequence: TGTGCCAGCAGCTTAGAGGACAGGGGGCAGAAGGGTAACACTGAAGCTTTCTTT. Protein product: CASSLEDRGQKGNTEAFF.